This note documents a single T cell receptor (beta chain) sequence. The source of the sample is a study of blood T cell repertoires in COVID-19. The ends were cut back, 4 bases at V and 11 bases at J, with 20 bases in the middle. Per germline, CDR1 GTSNPN and CDR2 SVGIG (reference sequence). The CDR3 has 13 residues. Profiling relied on immunoSEQ multiplex PCR, and the TCRdb table lists in-frame clones only, not all of them. The sample lists roughly 21,000 clones; approximately 84% were seen once. Sequenced input: peripheral blood. The TCR was taken from a man aged 35 to 55 with acute or convalescent COVID-19. The chain links TRBV30 to TRBJ1-1, with D maybe TRBD1 (5 bases). The CDR3 DNA is TGTGCCTGGAAGACTCCCCCACAGGACGGGGCTTTCTTT. It translates to CAWKTPPQDGAFF.